This record looks at one TCR beta chain sequence and its context. Its antigen remains unknown. This sample was included in a study of response to subunit inactivated influenza vaccine. Findings of the study overall: New T cells are recruited in small numbers by each seasonal influenza vaccination, according to the authors' suggestion.

V lost 5 bases and J 5 bases, leaving 12 bases between the germline ends. The CDR3 runs to 13 residues. Germline V gene lookup returns CDR1 SGHAT and CDR2 FQNNGV. TCRdb processed the RT-PCR reads anew with MiXCR; each CDR3 protein has one entry. This sample has about 520,000 distinct CDR3 sequences; 6% to 9% occur once, and the top ten carry less than 15%. Sequenced here: PBMCs from blood, sampled around 25 months after vaccination. The clonotype was recovered from a man aged 45 to 75 who received an inactivated influenza vaccine. The chain carries TRBV11-2 and TRBJ2-5, with D uncertain. The DNA for the CDR3 is TGTGCCAGCAGCCAGACTGGATACGAGACCCAGTACTTC. This sequence encodes CASSQTGYETQYF.